The 5 T cell receptor beta chains reported below all come from one sample, sequenced in a study of OX40 agonist ivuxolimab in advanced cancers. Clones were sequenced by immunoSEQ multiplex PCR, and TCRdb holds only the in-frame ones, with some missing. Here the sample spans about 64,000 clones, 87% being singletons. The source material was CD4+ or CD8+ T cells sorted from blood, sampled in a trial of the OX40 agonist ivuxolimab. The source is an adult with an advanced solid tumor such as melanoma, head and neck, liver or kidney cancer.

The genes are TRBV2 and TRBJ1-1; D uncertain. Germline-derived CDR1 and CDR2 are SNHLY and FYNNEI. V lost 5 bases and J 4 bases, leaving 11 bases between the germline ends. The CDR3 consists of 13 residues. This CDR3 is CASSLGGSTEAFF. The CDR3 nucleotides are TGTGCCAGCAGTTTGGGTGGCAGCACTGAAGCTTTCTTT.

This chain connects TRBV5-1 to TRBJ2-7; D gene ambiguous. Germline V gene sequence: CDR1 SGHRS, CDR2 YFSETQ. Trimming cost V 2 bases and J 4 bases, with 10 bases left between them. This CDR3 comprises 13 residues. The CDR3 loop is CASSLAEGYEQYF. DNA of the CDR3: TGCGCCAGCAGCTTAGCCGAAGGGTACGAGCAGTACTTC.

The chain joins TRBV28 to TRBJ1-2; D uncertain. V lost 2 bases, J lost 4 bases, and 11 bases lay in between. The CDR3 spans 14 residues. Germline CDR1 and CDR2: MDHEN and SYDVKM. Here the CDR3 DNA reads TGTGCCAGCAGTTTAAACGACTGGGGCTATGGCTACACCTTC. Protein product: CASSLNDWGYGYTF.

The chain employs TRBV28 and TRBJ2-7; 7 bases fit TRBD2. The CDR3 is made up of 15 amino acids. The ends lost 2 bases at V and 4 bases at J; junction bases unmatched: 8. The germline V gene encodes CDR1 MDHEN and CDR2 SYDVKM. The CDR3 DNA follows: TGTGCCAGCAGTTTAGGTCTAGCGGCTTATTACGAGCAGTACTTC. This codes for CASSLGLAAYYEQYF.

The chain uses TRBV28 and TRBJ2-3; the match to TRBD2 covers 15 bases. The CDR3 runs to 17 residues. The trim removed 5 bases at V and 0 bases at J, leaving 3 bases unmatched. Germline lookup yields CDR1 MDHEN and CDR2 SYDVKM. The chain's CDR3 is CASSPGLAGGSTDTQYF. The CDR3 DNA is TGTGCCAGCAGTCCCGGACTAGCGGGGGGGAGCACAGATACGCAGTATTTT.